This TCR beta chain is from a study of T-cell reconstitution after alpha-beta-depleted transplantation in children. Unique molecular identifiers were incorporated into the prepared TCRbeta library. TCRdb reprocessed the PCR reads via MiXCR and lists one record per CDR3 protein. The sample includes a few hundred thousand distinct CDR3 sequences, about 9.4% of them seen just once. J lost 6 bases, V lost 4 bases, and 4 bases had no gene match. The CDR3 runs to 15 residues. The germline V gene has CDR1 MGHDK and CDR2 SYGVNS. The chain combines TRBV25-1 with TRBJ1-6; TRBD1 aligns across 9 bases. This sequence originates from a human donor who donated a stem cell graft to a child with acute lymphoblastic leukemia. Sequences were derived from PBMCs from the stem cell graft donor, sampled from the stem cell graft. The CDR3 region is CASSARQGGNSPLHF. Written as DNA, the CDR3 is TGTGCCAGCAGTGCGCGACAGGGGGGTAATTCACCCCTCCACTTT.